The clone carrying this T cell receptor beta chain has only one observation. Its antigen is unidentified. Genomic DNA from each subset was divided evenly over several immunoSEQ plates. Clones were read by immunoSEQ multiplex PCR, and TCRdb kept only the in-frame ones, dropping some. The sample gives around 2,000,000 clones, about 95% of which show up once; roughly 1.2% is in the top ten. The CDR3 sequence is 15 residues long. V lost 2 bases to trimming and J lost 4 bases, with 15 bases between them. CDR1 SGDLS and CDR2 YYNGEE come from the germline V gene. Terminally differentiated effector memory CD45RA+ cells were left out of the naive CD8 fraction, which was CD45RO-negative and positively selected for CCR7. The data were taken from a study of shared clonotypes between healthy human individuals. Whole-study results and caveats: Clonotype sharing across a handful of donors was observed for about 4.8% of naive CD4 clonotypes. Compared with clonotypes that all four donors shared, non-shared clonotypes had lower generation probabilities. Naive subsets usually exceeded memory subsets in estimated richness.

The sequence derives from a man aged 18 to 35 in good health. Sample: naive CD8+ T cells sorted from blood. V gene TRBV9 combines with J gene TRBJ2-5; TRBD1 is a possible D gene (6 bases). The CDR3: CASSVTDSLGETQYF. CDR3 sequence (DNA): TGTGCCAGCAGCGTTACGGACAGTTTAGGAGAGACCCAGTACTTC. Filled out from reference TRBV9 and TRBJ2-5, the complete variable domain reads DSGVTQTPKHLITATGQRVTLRCSPRSGDLSVYWYQQSLDQGLQFLIQYYNGEERAKGNILERFSAQQFPDLHSELNLSSLELGDSALYFCASSVTDSLGETQYFGPGTRLLVL.